The sample holds many counts of the clone carrying this T cell receptor beta chain. Antigen: not known. Germline V gives CDR1 ENHRY, CDR2 SYGVKD. The CDR3 loop spans 12 amino acids. The germline V and J ends were trimmed by 4 bases and 3 bases, with 6 bases remaining between them. The sample is drawn from a study of response to subunit inactivated influenza vaccine. TCRdb reanalysed the RT-PCR reads using MiXCR and keeps one entry per CDR3 protein. The sample lists about 500,000 distinct CDR3 sequences, approximately 13% occurring once. Overall study findings and caveats: That few new T cells are recruited by each seasonal influenza vaccination was the authors' suggestion.

The specimen was PBMCs from blood, collected 45 days after vaccination. This clonotype was sampled from a man in his fifties who received an inactivated influenza vaccine. J is TRBJ1-1 and V is TRBV10-3; D ambiguous. The CDR3 DNA follows: TGTGCCATCAGTGGAGATTACACTGAAGCTTTCTTT. This translates into CAISGDYTEAFF.